This TCR beta chain comes out of a study of T cell responses to AZD1222 COVID-19 vaccine. V shed 0 bases and J 7 bases; nucleotides not matched to a gene: 6. The germline gives CDR1 KGHSH, CDR2 LQKENI. This CDR3 contains 16 residues. Study conclusions and caveats: Repertoire samples came only from after the peak T cell response. Spike-wide vaccine-associated CD4 TCRs dominated at 160-218 and 743-854. White British people made up most donors, females outnumbered males, and clonal diversity was possibly underestimated. Two AZD1222 doses significantly raised spike-specific TCR breadth and depth over controls.

The data were produced by immunoSEQ multiplex PCR, yet TCRdb's version contains in-frame clones alone and is incomplete. The sample records 110,000 to 150,000 clones, 80% to 90% being singletons. A note on this clone: Its antigen is not known.

This chain uses TRBV18 with TRBJ1-5; 10 bases line up with TRBD1. Sequences were derived from peripheral blood, sampled on day 0 of AZD1222 vaccination. This receptor was obtained from an adult in good health. As DNA, the CDR3 is TGTGCCAGCTCACCACCGGGAGCGACAGGGGGCCAGCCCCAGCATTTT. It yields the protein CASSPPGATGGQPQHF.